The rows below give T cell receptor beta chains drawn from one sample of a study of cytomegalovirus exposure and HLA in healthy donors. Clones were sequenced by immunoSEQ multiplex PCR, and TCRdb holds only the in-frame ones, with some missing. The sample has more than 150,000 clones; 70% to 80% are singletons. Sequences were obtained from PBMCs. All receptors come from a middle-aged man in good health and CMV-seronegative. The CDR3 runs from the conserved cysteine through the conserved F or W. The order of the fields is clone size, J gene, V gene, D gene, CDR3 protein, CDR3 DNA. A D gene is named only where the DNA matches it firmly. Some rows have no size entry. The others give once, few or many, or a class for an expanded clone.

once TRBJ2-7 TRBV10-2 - CASSPNLSGYEQYF TGCGCCAGCAGTCCTAACCTTAGCGGCTACGAGCAGTACTTC
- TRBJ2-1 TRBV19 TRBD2 CASSILAGVNEQFF TGTGCCAGTAGTATACTAGCGGGGGTCAATGAGCAGTTCTTC
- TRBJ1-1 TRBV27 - CASSFTGTNTEAFF TGTGCCAGCAGTTTCACAGGGACGAACACTGAAGCTTTCTTT
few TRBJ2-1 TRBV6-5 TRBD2 CASSYSSGSSYNEQFF TGTGCCAGCAGTTACTCTAGCGGGAGCTCCTACAATGAGCAGTTCTTC
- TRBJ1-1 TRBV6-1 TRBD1 CASRRQGAGHTEAFF TGTGCCAGCAGGCGACAGGGGGCAGGGCACACTGAAGCTTTCTTT
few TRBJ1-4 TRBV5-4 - CASSFQVNEKLFF TGTGCCAGCAGCTTTCAGGTTAATGAAAAACTGTTTTTT
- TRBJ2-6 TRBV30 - CAWIEVGYSGANVLTF TGTGCCTGGATCGAGGTCGGCTACTCCGGGGCCAACGTCCTGACTTTC
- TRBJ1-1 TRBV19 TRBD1 CASSRGTVALNTEAFF TGTGCCAGTAGTAGGGGGACAGTCGCATTGAACACTGAAGCTTTCTTT
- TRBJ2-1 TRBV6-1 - CASRDNLAYNEQFF TGTGCCAGCAGGGACAATTTAGCCTACAATGAGCAGTTCTTC
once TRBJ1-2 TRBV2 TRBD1 CASSGGTGGYTF TGTGCCAGCAGTGGGGGGACAGGCGGCTACACCTTC
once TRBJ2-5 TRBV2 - CASSGLRTRSIWTQYF TGTGCCAGCAGTGGGTTGCGGACACGATCCATTTGGACCCAGTACTTC
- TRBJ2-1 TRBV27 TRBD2 CASSLRPSGTLYNEQFF TGTGCCAGCAGTTTAAGGCCTAGCGGGACCCTCTACAATGAGCAGTTCTTC
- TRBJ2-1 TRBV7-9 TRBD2 CASSVGTSGRSSYNEQFF TGTGCCAGCAGTGTTGGGACTAGCGGGCGGAGCTCCTACAATGAGCAGTTCTTC
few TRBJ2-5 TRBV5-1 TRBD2 CASKLAGGETQYF TGCGCCAGCAAACTAGCGGGAGGAGAGACCCAGTACTTC
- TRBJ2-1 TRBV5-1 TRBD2 CASSLPGLAGGPNNEQFF TGCGCCAGCAGCTTGCCGGGACTAGCGGGAGGGCCCAACAATGAGCAGTTCTTC
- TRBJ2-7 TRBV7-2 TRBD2 CASSLRGSLYEQYF TGTGCCAGCAGCTTACGCGGGAGCCTTTACGAGCAGTACTTC
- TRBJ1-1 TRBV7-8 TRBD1 CASSAGQEILNTEAFF TGTGCCAGCAGCGCGGGACAGGAGATATTGAACACTGAAGCTTTCTTT
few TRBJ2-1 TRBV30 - CAWMLRLSYNEQFF TGTGCCTGGATGTTGAGGCTCTCCTACAATGAGCAGTTCTTC
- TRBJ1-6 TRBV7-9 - CASSLPRDANSPLHF TGTGCCAGCAGCTTACCCAGGGATGCTAATTCACCCCTCCACTTT
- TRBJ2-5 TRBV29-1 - CSVEESGWETQYF TGCAGCGTTGAGGAATCGGGATGGGAGACCCAGTACTTC
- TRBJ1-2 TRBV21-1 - CASSPRRAGAGIHGYTF TGTGCCAGCAGTCCCCGGCGGGCAGGGGCAGGAATTCATGGCTACACCTTC
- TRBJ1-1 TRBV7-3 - CASSYSGQTEAFF TGTGCCAGCAGCTATTCAGGACAGACTGAAGCTTTCTTT
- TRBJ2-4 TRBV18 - CASSPLQLAKNIQYF TGTGCCAGCTCCCCTCTCCAACTAGCCAAAAACATTCAGTACTTC
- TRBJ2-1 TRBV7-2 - CASSSVVGGRWQFF TGTGCCAGCAGCTCCGTTGTCGGGGGTAGATGGCAGTTCTTC
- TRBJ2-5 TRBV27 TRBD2 CASSLLLAGGPAETQYF TGTGCCAGCAGTTTATTACTAGCGGGAGGGCCGGCAGAGACCCAGTACTTC
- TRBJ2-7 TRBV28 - CASSLRSSYEQYF TGTGCCAGCAGTTTGAGGAGCTCATACGAGCAGTACTTC
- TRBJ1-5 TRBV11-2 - CASSGGAGNQPQHF TGTGCCAGCAGCGGGGGAGCGGGAAATCAGCCCCAGCATTTT
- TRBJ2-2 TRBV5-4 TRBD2 CASSAKGAGTNTGELFF TGTGCCAGCAGCGCTAAGGGAGCGGGGACGAACACCGGGGAGCTGTTTTTT
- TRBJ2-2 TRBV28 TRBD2 CASSFHDYFKRETGELFF TGTGCCAGCAGTTTTCACGACTACTTCAAGCGGGAGACCGGGGAGCTGTTTTTT
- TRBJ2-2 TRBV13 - CASSRFREANTGELFF TGTGCCAGCAGCCGATTCAGGGAAGCGAACACCGGGGAGCTGTTTTTT
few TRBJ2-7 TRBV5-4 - CASSPGNSYEQYF TGTGCCAGCAGCCCCGGGAACTCCTACGAGCAGTACTTC
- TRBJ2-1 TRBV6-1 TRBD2 CASSEELADYNEQFF TGTGCCAGCAGTGAAGAACTAGCGGATTACAATGAGCAGTTCTTC
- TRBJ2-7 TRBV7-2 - CASSLARGEQYF TGTGCCAGCAGCTTAGCAAGAGGCGAGCAGTACTTC
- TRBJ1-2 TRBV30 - CAWSVRQIDGYTF TGTGCCTGGAGTGTCCGACAGATCGATGGCTACACCTTC
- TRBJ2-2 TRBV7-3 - CASSSGGELFF TGTGCCAGCAGCTCCGGTGGGGAGCTGTTTTTT
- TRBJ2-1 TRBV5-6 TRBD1 CASSVGQGAGEQFF TGTGCCAGCAGCGTGGGACAGGGTGCAGGCGAGCAGTTCTTC
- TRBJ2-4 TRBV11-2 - CASSFEGAAKNIQYF TGTGCCAGCAGCTTTGAAGGGGCTGCCAAAAACATTCAGTACTTC
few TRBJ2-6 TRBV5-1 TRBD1 CASSAQGAGANVLTF TGCGCCAGCAGCGCACAGGGGGCTGGGGCCAACGTCCTGACTTTC
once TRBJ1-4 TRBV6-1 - CASSEEGGGGNEKLFF TGTGCCAGCAGTGAAGAGGGAGGGGGTGGAAATGAAAAACTGTTTTTT
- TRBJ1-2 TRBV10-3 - CAISRGREGNYGYTF TGTGCCATCTCCCGTGGTAGGGAGGGGAACTATGGCTACACCTTC
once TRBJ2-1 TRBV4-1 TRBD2 CASSQGASGDPYNEQFF TGCGCCAGCAGCCAAGGAGCTAGCGGAGACCCTTACAATGAGCAGTTCTTC
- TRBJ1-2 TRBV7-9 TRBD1 CASSPRDSNGYTF TGTGCCAGCAGCCCTAGGGACAGCAATGGCTACACCTTC
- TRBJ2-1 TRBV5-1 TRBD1 CASSPGGTGDPGRTYNEQFF TGCGCCAGCAGCCCAGGGGGGACAGGGGATCCAGGGCGAACCTACAATGAGCAGTTCTTC
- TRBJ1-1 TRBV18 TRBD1 CASSPVGDRIEAFF TGTGCCAGCTCACCGGTTGGGGACAGGATAGAAGCTTTCTTT
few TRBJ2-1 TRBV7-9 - CASSTSSYNEQFF TGTGCCAGCAGCACGAGCTCCTACAATGAGCAGTTCTTC
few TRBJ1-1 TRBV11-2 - CASSWRGGGTEAFF TGTGCCAGCAGCTGGCGGGGGGGTGGTACTGAAGCTTTCTTT
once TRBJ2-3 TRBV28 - CASSRTPSANRDTQYF TGTGCCAGCAGTCGAACACCGTCGGCCAACAGGGATACGCAGTATTTT